A selection of T cell receptor beta chains follows, all from one sample in a study of long-term antiretroviral therapy in people with HIV. TCRdb's copy holds only in-frame clones and misses some; the assay was immunoSEQ multiplex PCR. The sample records around 30,000 clones, approximately 88% being singletons. The sample consisted of unsorted PBMCs, taken 0.5 years after starting antiretroviral therapy. These receptors were collected from a woman under 30 with HIV. CDR3s leave out the opening cysteine and the closing phenylalanine or tryptophan. A D gene is named only where the DNA matches it firmly.

j_call: TRBJ1-6
d_call: NA
v_call: TRBV7-6
cdr3_aa: ASSAFPGTSNSPLH

j_call: TRBJ2-4
d_call: NA
v_call: TRBV21-1
cdr3_aa: ASSNKFNPRVVNIQY

j_call: TRBJ2-1
d_call: TRBD2
v_call: TRBV7-2
cdr3_aa: ASSPSGGYNEQF

j_call: TRBJ2-7
d_call: TRBD1
v_call: TRBV2
cdr3_aa: ATCRDRFSYEQY

j_call: TRBJ2-3
d_call: NA
v_call: TRBV28
cdr3_aa: ASTPYGATDTQY

j_call: TRBJ2-5
d_call: TRBD2
v_call: TRBV29-1
cdr3_aa: SVRQGGRETQY

j_call: TRBJ2-7
d_call: NA
v_call: TRBV14
cdr3_aa: ASSQGQGFLGLYEQY

j_call: TRBJ2-7
d_call: NA
v_call: TRBV2
cdr3_aa: ASSVGGEQY

j_call: TRBJ2-1
d_call: NA
v_call: TRBV5-1
cdr3_aa: ASSSQTGADNEQF

j_call: TRBJ2-3
d_call: NA
v_call: TRBV11-2
cdr3_aa: ASSQPPTDTQY

j_call: TRBJ2-7
d_call: TRBD1
v_call: TRBV18
cdr3_aa: ASSPGQGFYEQY

j_call: TRBJ2-7
d_call: NA
v_call: TRBV14
cdr3_aa: ASSQAASYEQY

j_call: TRBJ2-7
d_call: NA
v_call: TRBV27
cdr3_aa: ASVRAIAYEQY

j_call: TRBJ2-7
d_call: NA
v_call: TRBV27
cdr3_aa: ASTDRGYEQY

j_call: TRBJ1-1
d_call: NA
v_call: TRBV5-4
cdr3_aa: ASSSTGQNTEAF

j_call: TRBJ2-7
d_call: NA
v_call: TRBV15
cdr3_aa: ATSRAFDGNYEQY

j_call: TRBJ2-1
d_call: NA
v_call: TRBV6-5
cdr3_aa: ASRTDPSSYNEQF

j_call: TRBJ1-4
d_call: NA
v_call: TRBV2
cdr3_aa: ASSAFGGGNEKLF

j_call: TRBJ2-5
d_call: NA
v_call: TRBV7-2
cdr3_aa: ASSRVTNGEQY

j_call: TRBJ2-7
d_call: NA
v_call: TRBV9
cdr3_aa: ASSVGGGGGNEQY

j_call: TRBJ1-4
d_call: NA
v_call: TRBV7-6
cdr3_aa: ASSLAPDSSGEKLF

j_call: TRBJ1-1
d_call: NA
v_call: TRBV5-1
cdr3_aa: ASTGNTEAF

j_call: TRBJ2-7
d_call: NA
v_call: TRBV10-1
cdr3_aa: ASTLLGSCSYEQY

j_call: TRBJ2-1
d_call: NA
v_call: TRBV11-2
cdr3_aa: ASSLTGLSSYNEQF

j_call: TRBJ2-5
d_call: NA
v_call: TRBV9
cdr3_aa: ASSVALQGETQY

j_call: TRBJ1-1
d_call: NA
v_call: TRBV5-1
cdr3_aa: ASSLGVTEAF

j_call: TRBJ1-4
d_call: TRBD1
v_call: TRBV28
cdr3_aa: AISDQGAVDNEKLF

j_call: TRBJ2-5
d_call: NA
v_call: TRBV7-3
cdr3_aa: ASSLLPGLQETQY

j_call: TRBJ2-7
d_call: NA
v_call: TRBV28
cdr3_aa: ASSLTGSYEQY

j_call: TRBJ2-3
d_call: NA
v_call: TRBV5-1
cdr3_aa: ASSLNTDTQY

j_call: TRBJ2-3
d_call: TRBD2
v_call: TRBV4-2
cdr3_aa: ASSQVLAGGGGRTDTQY

j_call: TRBJ1-3
d_call: NA
v_call: TRBV5-6
cdr3_aa: ASSLEVGTGNTIY

j_call: TRBJ2-7
d_call: NA
v_call: TRBV2
cdr3_aa: ASSEAPGGTYEQY

j_call: TRBJ2-2
d_call: TRBD1
v_call: TRBV9
cdr3_aa: ASSVGVRGHTGELF

j_call: TRBJ1-1
d_call: NA
v_call: TRBV27
cdr3_aa: ASSLSEWEANTEAF

j_call: TRBJ1-4
d_call: NA
v_call: TRBV4-1
cdr3_aa: ASSQDGGGVTNEKLF

j_call: TRBJ2-2
d_call: TRBD1
v_call: TRBV7-8
cdr3_aa: ASSLGAGGNTGELF

j_call: TRBJ2-7
d_call: NA
v_call: TRBV18
cdr3_aa: ASSDSSYEQY

j_call: TRBJ2-7
d_call: NA
v_call: TRBV5-1
cdr3_aa: ASSLEFPGEADDEQY

j_call: TRBJ2-1
d_call: NA
v_call: TRBV28
cdr3_aa: ASSGLLSSYNEQF